These 9 T cell receptor beta chains originate from one sample sequenced in a study of T cell responses to AZD1222 COVID-19 vaccine. Some clones are missing from TCRdb's copy, which holds only in-frame ones; the method was immunoSEQ multiplex PCR. Altogether 54,000 or so clones are present, roughly three quarters being singletons, with the ten largest covering 5%. The sequencing here drew on peripheral blood, taken 28 days after the second AZD1222 dose. These receptors came from an adult who received the AZD1222 COVID-19 vaccine.

This clone was observed a few times. The chain has TRBV18 and TRBJ1-1; D gene uncertain. CDR1 KGHSH and CDR2 LQKENI come from the germline V gene. V lost 3 bases to trimming and J lost 5 bases, with 19 bases between them. CDR3 length: 16 residues. This chain's CDR3 is CASSPRRARPFTEAFF. The CDR3 bases are TGTGCCAGCTCACCTCGACGGGCCCGCCCCTTTACTGAAGCTTTCTTT.

The rearrangement uses TRBV7-2 and TRBJ2-7; D is ambiguous. This CDR3 spans 12 amino acids. V was clipped by 3 bases and J by 3 bases, with 6 bases between them. In germline, CDR1 is SGHTA, CDR2 FQGNSA. The CDR3 spells CASSFPGYEQYF. The DNA of the CDR3 is TGTGCCAGCAGCTTCCCCGGCTACGAGCAGTACTTC.

V gene TRBV28 combines with J gene TRBJ1-2; D is ambiguous. V was pared by 6 bases and J by 13 bases, with 12 bases between. The CDR3 runs to 10 residues. In germline, CDR1 is MDHEN, CDR2 SYDVKM. CDR3: CASRDDGITF. The DNA of the CDR3 is TGTGCCAGCAGGGACGATGGGATCACCTTC.

V and J are TRBV2 and TRBJ1-6, with 11 bases identical to TRBD1. Germline V CDR1 and CDR2: SNHLY, FYNNEI. The ends lost 8 bases at V and 1 base at J; junction bases unmatched: 4. This CDR3 region has 16 residues. The CDR3 coding sequence is TGTGCCAGCGGGAGGGACAGGGGGTCCTATAATTCACCCCTCCACTTT. As protein: CASGRDRGSYNSPLHF.

The CDR3 sequence is CASSEAPSTGELFF. The CDR3 coding sequence is TGTGCCAGCAGTGAAGCACCGTCCACCGGGGAGCTGTTTTTT. V usage is TRBV6-1 and J usage is TRBJ2-2, with D unclear. Germline lookup yields CDR1 MNHNS and CDR2 SASEGT. The V end was cut by 0 bases, the J end by 4 bases, with 6 bases between. This CDR3 region has 14 residues.

The V and J genes are TRBV10-3 and TRBJ2-3, with 7 positions matching TRBD1. Germline CDR1 is ENHRY and CDR2 is SYGVKD. CDR3 length equals 13 residues. Trimming took 11 bases from V and 0 from J; bases not matched to a gene: 5. This chain's CDR3 is CAVNRGSTDTQYF. In DNA, the CDR3 is TGTGCCGTAAACAGGGGCAGCACAGATACGCAGTATTTT.

V and J are TRBV29-1 and TRBJ2-1; 8 positions agree with TRBD2. The CDR3 contains 14 residues. V shed 3 bases, J shed 1 base, and the junction held 2 bases outside the gene matches. In germline, CDR1 is SQVTM, CDR2 ANQGSEA. CDR3 bases: TGCAGCGTTGATCCTAGCGGGTCCTACAATGAGCAGTTCTTC. It translates to CSVDPSGSYNEQFF.

This clone was found once. The chain uses TRBV30 and TRBJ2-1; 9 bases match TRBD1. The CDR3 loop spans 12 amino acids. Trimming at V came to 5 bases and at J to 6 bases, leaving 2 bases not matched to a gene. Germline CDR1 and CDR2: GTSNPN and SVGIG (reference sequence). Here the CDR3 DNA reads TGTGCCTGGGGGACAGGGTCCAATGAGCAGTTCTTC. This translates into CAWGTGSNEQFF.

The V gene is TRBV27, the J gene TRBJ2-2, with 8 bases identical to TRBD2. The CDR3 is 15 residues long. Trimming removed 6 bases from V and 5 bases from J; junction bases left unmatched: 8. Germline values: CDR1 MNHEY, CDR2 SMNVEV (reference sequence). CDR3 nucleotides: TGTGCCAGCAGGCTCAGCGGGAGACGAACCGGGGAGCTGTTTTTT. It codes for CASRLSGRRTGELFF.